The 2 T cell receptor beta chains below come from one sample, sequenced in a study of blood T cell repertoires in COVID-19. The table came from immunoSEQ multiplex PCR; TCRdb's copy has only in-frame clones and leaves some out. The sample holds 250,000 to 350,000 clones, about 85% seen once. Sequenced material: peripheral blood. Receptors originate from a woman aged 50 to 60 who had recovered from COVID-19.

The J gene is TRBJ2-1, the V gene TRBV28, with 7 bases identical to TRBD1. The CDR3 runs to 15 residues. V lost 5 bases to trimming and J lost 4 bases; unmatched junction nucleotides: 8. Per the germline V gene, CDR1 is MDHEN and CDR2 is SYDVKM. DNA of the CDR3: TGTGCCAGCAGTGGCCGAGGGACAGCATACAATGAGCAGTTCTTC. It is translated as CASSGRGTAYNEQFF.

The chain has TRBV18 and TRBJ1-2; maybe TRBD1 (5 bases). V was pared by 5 bases and J by 3 bases, with 10 bases between. The length of the CDR3 is 13 residues. In germline, CDR1 is KGHSH, CDR2 LQKENI. In nucleotides, the CDR3 is TGTGCCAGCTCAGGTGAAGGGGACTATGGCTACACCTTC. Translated: CASSGEGDYGYTF.